The table lists the clone carrying this T cell receptor beta chain with many counts. Its antigen is currently unknown. TCR beta CDR3 regions were amplified from RNA transcripts. Scientists carried out first-round RT-PCR using HTBI primers and then a second-round multiplex PCR. In TCRdb, the multiplex PCR reads were re-called with MiXCR into one record per CDR3 protein. The table includes 600,000 to 650,000 distinct CDR3 sequences, 22% detected once. This entry comes from a study of Graves' ophthalmopathy and Graves' hyperthyroidism. Whole-study findings and limits: An approximately 82% specificity and around 86% sensitivity were achieved by a 13-signature model that separated ophthalmopathy from stable hyperthyroidism.

People with hyperthyroidism were aged 18 to 65 and newly diagnosed, under 2 months' duration. The diagnosis was founded upon clinical symptoms, serum thyroxine, TRAb, thyroid ultrasound and orbital computed tomography. Isolation of PBMCs was performed using roughly 10 ml of fresh peripheral blood. This CDR3 spans 13 amino acids. Trimming took 5 bases from V and 8 from J, leaving 15 bases between them. CDR1 and CDR2 (germline): SGHAT, FQNNGV. The V and J genes are TRBV11-2 and TRBJ1-1, with D uncertain. The clonotype comes from a woman under 30 with stable Graves' hyperthyroidism. Some clones in this sample may be carry-over from other donors' samples. The sample consisted of peripheral blood. The CDR3 DNA sequence: TGTGCCAGCAGCCGGAGTATTCCGGAGGAAGCTTTCTTT. Translated, it gives CASSRSIPEEAFF.